This T cell receptor beta chain was recovered during a study of blood T cell repertoires in COVID-19. V shed 1 base and J shed 4 bases, with 5 bases lying between them. The V gene's germline CDR1 is SGHAT and CDR2 FQNNGV. The CDR3 runs 13 residues. Measured with immunoSEQ multiplex PCR; TCRdb has only the in-frame clones, and not every one. Of 85,000 to 130,000 clones detected, 60% to 80% appear once; the ten largest clones hold more than 0.8%. Sequenced material: peripheral blood. This rearrangement joins TRBV11-2 to TRBJ2-1; D unclear. The TCR comes from a human donor with acute or convalescent COVID-19. The donor label of this sample is uncertain. CDR3 region: CASSLVEYNEQFF. The CDR3 DNA reads as TGTGCCAGCAGCTTAGTAGAGTACAATGAGCAGTTCTTC.